The entry below describes one T cell receptor (beta chain). Its target is not known. Germline loops: CDR1 SGHAT, CDR2 FQNNGV. The CDR3 loop spans 14 amino acids. V was cut by 5 bases and J by 9 bases, with 14 bases left in between. The sample is drawn from a study of identifying expanded T cells in peripheral blood. Sequenced by immunoSEQ multiplex PCR; TCRdb stores in-frame clones only, minus some. The sample lists 84,000 or so clones, around nine tenths occurring once. General study points: Differentially abundant clones: 0.95 to 1.5 between replicates, around 17 at approximately 13 days, less than 20 at four. Variance in clone template counts between approximately two-week samples significantly increased with total template count across all healthy donors.

No infections or other immune events were documented during collection. The material sequenced was blood. This TCR was sampled from a person aged 18 to 75 in good health. The chain recombines TRBV11-2 with TRBJ1-6; no clear D gene. The CDR3 nucleotides are TGTGCCAGCAGCCCGGCCGCCAGGAGTTCACCCCTCCACTTT. The encoded protein is CASSPAARSSPLHF.